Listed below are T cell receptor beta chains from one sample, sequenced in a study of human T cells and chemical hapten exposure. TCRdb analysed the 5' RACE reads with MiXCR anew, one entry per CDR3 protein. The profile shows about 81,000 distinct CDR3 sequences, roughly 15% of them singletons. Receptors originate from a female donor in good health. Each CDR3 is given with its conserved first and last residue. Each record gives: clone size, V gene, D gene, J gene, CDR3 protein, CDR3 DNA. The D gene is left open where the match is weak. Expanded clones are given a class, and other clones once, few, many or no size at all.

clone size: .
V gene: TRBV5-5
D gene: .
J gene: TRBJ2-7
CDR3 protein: CASSLGGQTYEQYF
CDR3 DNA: TGTGCCAGCAGCTTGGGTGGACAGACCTACGAGCAGTACTTC

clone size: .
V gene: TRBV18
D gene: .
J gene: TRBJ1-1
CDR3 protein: CASSPLERREAFF
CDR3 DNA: TGTGCCAGCTCACCACTAGAACGGCGTGAAGCTTTCTTT

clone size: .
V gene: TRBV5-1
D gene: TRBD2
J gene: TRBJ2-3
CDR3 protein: CASSLGSGGFTDTQYF
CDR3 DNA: TGCGCCAGCAGCTTGGGGTCCGGGGGGTTCACAGATACGCAGTATTTT

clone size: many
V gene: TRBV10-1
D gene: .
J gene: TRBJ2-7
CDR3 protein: CARSPPRTYEQYF
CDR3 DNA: TGCGCCAGGTCACCCCCCAGGACCTACGAGCAGTACTTC

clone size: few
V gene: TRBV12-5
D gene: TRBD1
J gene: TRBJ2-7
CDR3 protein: CASGLDRGYEQYF
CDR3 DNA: TGTGCTAGTGGTTTGGACAGGGGCTACGAGCAGTACTTC

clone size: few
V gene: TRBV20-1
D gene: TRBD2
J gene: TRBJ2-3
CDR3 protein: CSAGGAGGTADTQYF
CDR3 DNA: TGCAGTGCTGGAGGGGCGGGAGGAACGGCAGATACGCAGTATTTT

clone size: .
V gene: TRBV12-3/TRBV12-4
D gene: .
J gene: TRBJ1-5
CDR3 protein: CASSLISGNNQPQHF
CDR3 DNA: TGTGCCAGCAGTTTAATCTCGGGTAACAATCAGCCCCAGCATTTT

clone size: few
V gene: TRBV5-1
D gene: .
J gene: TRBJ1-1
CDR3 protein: CASSLGLSRVQNTEAFF
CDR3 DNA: TGCGCCAGCAGCTTGGGTCTCTCTAGGGTCCAGAACACTGAAGCTTTCTTT

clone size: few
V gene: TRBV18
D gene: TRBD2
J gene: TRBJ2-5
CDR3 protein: CASSPVGLAGFETQYF
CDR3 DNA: TGTGCCAGCTCACCTGTAGGACTAGCGGGATTCGAGACCCAGTACTTC

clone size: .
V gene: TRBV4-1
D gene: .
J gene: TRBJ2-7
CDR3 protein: CASSHAQTGLVSEQYF
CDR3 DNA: TGCGCCAGCAGCCACGCTCAGACAGGCCTGGTATCCGAGCAGTACTTC

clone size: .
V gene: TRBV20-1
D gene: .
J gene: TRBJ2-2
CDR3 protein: CSARFRGGANTGELFF
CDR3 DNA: TGCAGTGCTAGATTCCGTGGGGGAGCGAACACCGGGGAGCTGTTTTTT

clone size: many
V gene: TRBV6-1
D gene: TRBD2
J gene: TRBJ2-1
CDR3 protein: CASSETSGEYNEQFF
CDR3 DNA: TGTGCCAGCAGTGAAACTAGCGGGGAGTACAATGAGCAGTTCTTC

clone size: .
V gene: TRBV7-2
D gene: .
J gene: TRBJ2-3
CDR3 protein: CASSFWGAITDTQYF
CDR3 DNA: TGTGCCAGCAGCTTTTGGGGGGCGATCACAGATACGCAGTATTTT

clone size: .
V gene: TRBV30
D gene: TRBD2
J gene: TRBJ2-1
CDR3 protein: CAWSTYLAGGINEQFF
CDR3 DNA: TGTGCCTGGAGTACCTACCTAGCGGGAGGCATCAATGAGCAGTTCTTC

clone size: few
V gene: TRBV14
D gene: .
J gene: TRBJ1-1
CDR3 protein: CASSQRGPKFTEAFF
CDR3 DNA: TGTGCCAGCAGCCAGAGGGGACCTAAATTCACTGAAGCTTTCTTT

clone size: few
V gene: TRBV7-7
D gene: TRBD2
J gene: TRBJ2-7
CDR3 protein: CASSLKFREGEQYF
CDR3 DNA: TGTGCCAGCAGCTTGAAGTTTCGGGAGGGAGAGCAGTACTTC

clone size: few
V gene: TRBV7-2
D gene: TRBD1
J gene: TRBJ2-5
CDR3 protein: CASSPGQGKLETQYF
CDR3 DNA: TGTGCCAGCAGCCCAGGACAGGGGAAATTGGAGACCCAGTACTTC